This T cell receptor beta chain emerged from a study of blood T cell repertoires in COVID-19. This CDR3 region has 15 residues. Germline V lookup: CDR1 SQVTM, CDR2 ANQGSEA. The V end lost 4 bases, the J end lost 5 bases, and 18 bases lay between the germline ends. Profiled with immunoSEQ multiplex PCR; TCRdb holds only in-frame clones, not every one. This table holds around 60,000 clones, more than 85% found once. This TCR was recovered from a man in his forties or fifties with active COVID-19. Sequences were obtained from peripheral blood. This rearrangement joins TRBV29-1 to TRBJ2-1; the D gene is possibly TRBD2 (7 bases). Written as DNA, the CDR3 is TGCAGCGTTGCGGGCTGGGCGGGGGCTAACAATGAGCAGTTCTTC. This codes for CSVAGWAGANNEQFF.